The present T cell receptor (beta chain) was sequenced within a study of blood T cell repertoires in COVID-19. Study-level background: There were acute and convalescent COVID-19 samples, and they came from the United States, Italy and Spain. PBMCs, B-cell-depleted T cells, or T cells were the source of the cDNA or gDNA that made up the material.

In germline, CDR1 is LGHNA, CDR2 YSLEER. Germline trimming cut 0 bases from V and 8 bases from J; bases unmatched to any gene: 6. This CDR3 contains 15 residues. Original processing methods: Cell counts per sample came from amplifying reference gene primers. Profiled with immunoSEQ multiplex PCR; TCRdb holds only in-frame clones, not every one. V and J calls and clone size follow that table, whereas D and trimming were derived from the DNA. The sample carries 200,000 to 300,000 clones, 88% recorded once. The source of this sequence is a human donor in a cohort sampled during active COVID-19. The chain couples TRBV4-3 to TRBJ2-1; 8 bases align to TRBD1. The sample consisted of peripheral blood. As DNA, the CDR3 is TGCGCCAGCAGCCAAGAGGACAGGGATTCCGATGAGCAGTTCTTC. Protein sequence: CASSQEDRDSDEQFF.